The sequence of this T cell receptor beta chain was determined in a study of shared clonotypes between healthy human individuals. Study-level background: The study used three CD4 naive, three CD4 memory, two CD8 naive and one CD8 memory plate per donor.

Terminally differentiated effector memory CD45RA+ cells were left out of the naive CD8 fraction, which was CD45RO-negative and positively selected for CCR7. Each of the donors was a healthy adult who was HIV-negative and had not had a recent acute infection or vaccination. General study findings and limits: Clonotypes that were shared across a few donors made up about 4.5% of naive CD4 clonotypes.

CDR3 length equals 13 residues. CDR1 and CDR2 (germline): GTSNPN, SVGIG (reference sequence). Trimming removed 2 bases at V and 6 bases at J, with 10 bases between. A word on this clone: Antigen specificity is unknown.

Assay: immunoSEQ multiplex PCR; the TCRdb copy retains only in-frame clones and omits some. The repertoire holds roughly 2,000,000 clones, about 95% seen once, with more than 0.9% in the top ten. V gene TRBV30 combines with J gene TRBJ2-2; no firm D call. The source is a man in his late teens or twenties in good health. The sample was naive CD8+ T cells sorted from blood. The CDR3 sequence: CAWSYGEPGELFF. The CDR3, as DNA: TGTGCCTGGAGTTACGGAGAACCCGGGGAGCTGTTTTTT.